The present entry profiles one TCR beta chain with its context. Its target is unknown. Sequencing was performed with immunoSEQ multiplex PCR; in TCRdb, only in-frame clones are kept and a portion is missing. The sample lists 35,000 to 55,000 clones, 65% to 85% occurring once. This sample stems from a study of OX40 agonist ivuxolimab in advanced cancers. The wider study: Recorded diagnoses for dose-escalation patients were hepatocellular carcinoma, melanoma, renal cell or head and neck cancer. Broader study findings: CD8+ T cells (on average) carried more expanded clones than CD4+ T cells. Near-lowest levels of clonal expansion characterized partial responders at 0.1-3.0 mg/kg.

CDR3 length: 14 amino acids. V lost 4 bases and J 5 bases, leaving 14 bases between the germline ends. Germline V gene sequence: CDR1 SGHNT, CDR2 YYREEE (reference sequence). The chain uses TRBV5-4 and TRBJ2-3; a possible D gene is TRBD2 (5 bases). The TCR sequence derives from an adult with an advanced solid tumor such as melanoma, head and neck, liver or kidney cancer. The specimen comprised CD4+ or CD8+ T cells sorted from blood, sampled in a trial of the OX40 agonist ivuxolimab. CDR3 in DNA: TGTGCCAGCAGCCCTTTTAGCGTGGAAGATACGCAGTATTTT. This codes for CASSPFSVEDTQYF.